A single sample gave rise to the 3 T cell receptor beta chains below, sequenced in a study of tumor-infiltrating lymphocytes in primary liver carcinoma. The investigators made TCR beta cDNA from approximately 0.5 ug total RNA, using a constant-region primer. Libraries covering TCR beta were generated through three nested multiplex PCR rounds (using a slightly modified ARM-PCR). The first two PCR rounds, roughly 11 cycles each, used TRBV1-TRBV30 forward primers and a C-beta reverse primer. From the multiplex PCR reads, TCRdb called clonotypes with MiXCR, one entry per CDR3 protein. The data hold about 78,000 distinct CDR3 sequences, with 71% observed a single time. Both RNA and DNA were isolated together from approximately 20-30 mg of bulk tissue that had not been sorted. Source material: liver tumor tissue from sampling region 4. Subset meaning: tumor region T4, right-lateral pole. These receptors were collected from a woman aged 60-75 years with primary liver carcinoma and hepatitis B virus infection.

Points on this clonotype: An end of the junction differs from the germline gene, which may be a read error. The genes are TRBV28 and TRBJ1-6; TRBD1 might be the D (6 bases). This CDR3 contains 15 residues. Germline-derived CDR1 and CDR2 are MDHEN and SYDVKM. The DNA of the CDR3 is TGCGCCAGCAGTTTAGCAGGGGTAAGGAATGCACCCCTCCACTTT. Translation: CASSLAGVRNAPLHF.

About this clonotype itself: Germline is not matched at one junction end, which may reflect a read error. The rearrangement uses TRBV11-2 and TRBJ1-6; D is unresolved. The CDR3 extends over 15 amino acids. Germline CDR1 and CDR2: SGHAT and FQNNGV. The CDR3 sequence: CTSGLEVAVISLLHF. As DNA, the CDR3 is TGTACCAGCGGCTTAGAAGTGGCAGTTATCTCACTCCTCCACTTT.

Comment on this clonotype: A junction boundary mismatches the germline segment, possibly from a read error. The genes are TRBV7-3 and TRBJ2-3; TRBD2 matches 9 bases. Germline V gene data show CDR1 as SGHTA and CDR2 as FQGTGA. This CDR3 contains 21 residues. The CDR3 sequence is CASSLTFGGRALPTHTDAQYF. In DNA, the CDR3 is TGTGCCAGCAGCTTAACATTTGGCGGGAGGGCCCTCCCAACACACACAGATGCGCAGTATTTT.